These T cell receptor beta chains were read from a single sample in a study of blood T cell repertoires in COVID-19. Generated by immunoSEQ multiplex PCR, the TCRdb table keeps only in-frame clones and is missing some. The sample includes 30,000 to 40,000 clones, approximately 90% of them seen just once. Source material: peripheral blood. These receptors were taken from a human donor in a cohort sampled during active COVID-19. Both conserved end residues are part of each CDR3.

J | V | CDR3
TRBJ2-7 | TRBV21-1 | CASSKEDAAGSYEQYF
TRBJ2-1 | TRBV9 | CASSVGYRGKSYNEQFF
TRBJ1-3 | TRBV11-2 | CASSLGDRSGNTIYF
TRBJ1-1 | TRBV5-1 | CASSLGDTLAGGEAFF
TRBJ2-1 | TRBV7-9 | CASSGLVEGSSYNEQFF
TRBJ1-5 | TRBV7-9 | CASSLAAGNQPQHF
TRBJ1-3 | TRBV2 | CASRGGGNTIYF
TRBJ1-4 | TRBV9 | CASSVGPVDEKLFF
TRBJ1-2 | TRBV9 | CASSVDPPRDYGYTF
TRBJ1-3 | TRBV28 | CASSPTSGGGGNTIYF
TRBJ1-6 | TRBV3-1/TRBV3-2 | CASSLLQGRGPLHF
TRBJ1-3 | TRBV3-1/TRBV3-2 | CASSHHRTGGTTGNTIYF
TRBJ2-6 | TRBV2 | CASRGQGAAGANVLTF
TRBJ2-7 | TRBV4-1 | CASSQAGAEVYEQYF
TRBJ2-1 | TRBV3-1/TRBV3-2 | CASSPRDRQRIEQFF
TRBJ1-5 | TRBV18 | CASSPEEGPQHF
TRBJ2-3 | TRBV30 | CATSGGAYTQYF
TRBJ2-5 | TRBV19 | CASSMFLGGETQYF
TRBJ2-7 | TRBV5-1 | CASSLGGTGGPAGEQYF
TRBJ1-2 | TRBV7-9 | CASSLVGTGTYGYTF
TRBJ1-5 | TRBV2 | CASKGQGNSNQPQHF
TRBJ1-5 | TRBV5-1 | CASSDSGGNQPQHF
TRBJ2-1 | TRBV7-8 | CASSLGASGGYNEQFF
TRBJ2-5 | TRBV5-1 | CASSLDTGGRETQYF
TRBJ2-1 | TRBV27 | CASNPRGPYEQFF
TRBJ2-7 | TRBV30 | CACGGTGGYEQYF
TRBJ1-1 | TRBV19 | CASSAQQGSTEAFF
TRBJ2-1 | TRBV27 | CASRPGTGYRGMTWNEQFF
TRBJ1-5 | TRBV2 | CASSEASEDRASRGNQPQHF
TRBJ1-2 | TRBV3-1/TRBV3-2 | CASSRRDRGLYGYTF
TRBJ2-6 | TRBV5-4 | CASSFRRQGSGANVLTF
TRBJ2-2 | TRBV6-5 | CASSNGQGGTGELFF
TRBJ2-1 | TRBV20-1 | CSASPASGGGYEQFF
TRBJ2-1 | TRBV19 | CASSPRGGATYNEQFF
TRBJ2-5 | TRBV28 | CASSLKTGWKETQYF
TRBJ2-5 | TRBV7-9 | CASSYERASGEGETQYF
TRBJ2-1 | TRBV24-1 | CATSDLQGSYNEQFF
TRBJ2-5 | TRBV5-1 | CASSPGDSYQETQYF
TRBJ2-7 | TRBV27 | CASANRDSGLIKQYF
TRBJ1-5 | TRBV7-8 | CASSEGQGAGQPQHF
TRBJ2-7 | TRBV27 | CASSWTGGSISYEQYF
TRBJ1-4 | TRBV5-1 | CASSGGSLATNEKLFF
TRBJ1-6 | TRBV14 | CASSLQGASHSPLHF
TRBJ1-5 | TRBV28 | CASSRTGGNQPQHF
TRBJ1-6 | TRBV7-9 | CASSFRDRGSPLHF
TRBJ1-5 | TRBV9 | CASSSGHSNQPQHF
TRBJ2-3 | TRBV30 | CAWHTGLATDTQYF
TRBJ2-5 | TRBV11-2 | CASSSEPRGLAGQETQYF
TRBJ1-1 | TRBV5-6 | CASSLQANTEAFF
TRBJ1-2 | TRBV28 | CASSLVGWAGGRGGARLGYTF
TRBJ2-7 | TRBV7-9 | CASSLVELDEQYF
TRBJ2-3 | TRBV10-3 | CAISESQTSGSTDTQYF
TRBJ2-3 | TRBV19 | CASSDLGADTQYF
TRBJ2-7 | TRBV13 | CASSLSQVSEQYF